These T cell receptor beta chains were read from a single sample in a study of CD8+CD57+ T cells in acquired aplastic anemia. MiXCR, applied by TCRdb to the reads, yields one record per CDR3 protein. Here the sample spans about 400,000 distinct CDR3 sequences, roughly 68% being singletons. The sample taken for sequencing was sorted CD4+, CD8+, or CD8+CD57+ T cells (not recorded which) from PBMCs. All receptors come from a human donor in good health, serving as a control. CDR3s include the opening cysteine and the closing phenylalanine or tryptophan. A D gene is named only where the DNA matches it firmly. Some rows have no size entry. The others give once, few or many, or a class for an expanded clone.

CASRRGYTEAFF | TGTGCCAGCAGACGGGGGTACACTGAAGCTTTCTTT | . | TRBJ1-1 | TRBV25-1 | .
CASSVSGGDTGELFF | TGTGCCAGCAGTGTGTCCGGGGGGGACACCGGGGAGCTGTTTTTT | . | TRBJ2-2 | TRBV6-1 | TRBD2
CASRNRVNSPLHF | TGCGCCAGCAGGAACAGGGTTAATTCCCCCCTCCACTTT | . | TRBJ1-6 | TRBV7-8 | .
CSAREDRERYGYTF | TGCAGTGCTAGAGAGGACAGGGAGCGCTATGGCTACACCTTC | . | TRBJ1-2 | TRBV20-1 | TRBD1
CAIAHHGVGFQDTQYF | TGTGCCATCGCCCATCACGGCGTCGGGTTTCAAGATACGCAGTATTTT | . | TRBJ2-3 | TRBV10-3 | .
CASSLAKGTQYF | TGTGCCAGCAGCTTAGCCAAAGGTACGCAGTATTTT | . | TRBJ2-3 | TRBV2 | .
CASSHGADTQYF | TGTGCCAGCAGCCATGGTGCAGATACGCAGTATTTT | . | TRBJ2-3 | TRBV12-3/TRBV12-4 | .
CASSIGDASIFF | TGTGCCAGCAGCATCGGCGACGCTAGCATTTTCTTT | . | TRBJ1-1 | TRBV9 | .
CASRLEPPDTDTQYF | TGCGCCAGCAGACTCGAACCGCCAGATACAGATACGCAGTATTTT | . | TRBJ2-3 | TRBV5-1 | .
CASSVAPTGGNSLF | TGTGCCAGCAGCGTAGCTCCTACAGGAGGTAATTCACTCTTT | . | TRBJ1-1 | TRBV9 | .
CATGQGNTGEPFF | TGTGCCACCGGACAGGGGAACACCGGGGAGCCTTTTTTT | . | TRBJ1-1 | TRBV24-1 | TRBD1
CSAAATWLRTDTQYF | TGCAGCGCTGCAGCGACCTGGCTACGCACAGATACGCAGTATTTT | . | TRBJ2-3 | TRBV20-1 | .
CASSLGRQPQPFGF | TGTGCCAGCAGCTTAGGCCGGCAGCCACAGCCTTTTGGTTTT | . | TRBJ2-3 | TRBV7-3 | .
CASRMDRGPETQYF | TGTGCCAGCAGGATGGACAGGGGGCCTGAGACCCAGTACTTC | few | TRBJ2-5 | TRBV2 | TRBD1
CASSLAPRGGNLFF | TGTGCCAGCAGCTTAGCTCCCAGGGGGGGAAACCTGTTTTTT | . | TRBJ1-4 | TRBV7-2 | TRBD1
CAGNVGVQINHPRHF | TGTGCCGGCAACGTAGGTGTACAGATCAATCACCCCCGGCATTTT | . | TRBJ1-5 | TRBV7-9 | .
CASSRGAVPEAFF | TGTGCCAGCAGTCGAGGGGCGGTACCTGAAGCTTTCTTT | many | TRBJ1-1 | TRBV6-5 | .
CASSRPSTGELFF | TGTGCCAGCTCAAGACCGAGCACCGGGGAGCTGTTTTTT | many | TRBJ2-2 | TRBV18 | .
CASRGGTGSEKLFF | TGCGCCAGCAGAGGGGGGACAGGGAGTGAAAAACTGTTTTTT | . | TRBJ1-4 | TRBV5-1 | TRBD1
CSAVGEQQYEQYF | TGCAGTGCCGTGGGCGAACAACAATACGAGCAGTACTTC | . | TRBJ2-7 | TRBV20-1 | .
CSAREGQGLGYEQYF | TGCAGTGCTAGAGAGGGACAGGGTCTCGGCTACGAGCAGTACTTC | . | TRBJ2-7 | TRBV20-1 | TRBD1
CASSEVDLAYGYTYF | TGTGCCAGCAGCGAAGTGGATTTAGCATATGGCTACACCTACTTC | . | TRBJ2-5 | TRBV7-6 | .
CASRGGQLLPEQYF | TGCGCCAGCAGAGGCGGGCAGCTTCTCCCGGAGCAGTACTTC | . | TRBJ2-7 | TRBV4-3 | .
CASSISASLNTEAFF | TGTGCCAGTAGTATCTCCGCCTCGCTGAACACTGAAGCTTTCTTT | many | TRBJ1-1 | TRBV19 | .
CAIRGTSGGETHEQFF | TGTGCCATCAGGGGAACGAGCGGAGGAGAGACCCATGAGCAGTTCTTC | . | TRBJ2-1 | TRBV9 | .
CASSYHLRYEQYF | TGTGCCAGCAGTTACCACTTGCGCTACGAGCAGTACTTC | many | TRBJ2-7 | TRBV6-6 | .
CASSEYQGVNYNEQFF | TGTGCCAGCAGTGAATATCAAGGGGTCAACTACAATGAGCAGTTCTTC | . | TRBJ2-1 | TRBV25-1 | .
CSAIDPGAYGYTF | TGCAGTGCCATCGACCCAGGTGCCTATGGCTACACCTTC | once | TRBJ1-2 | TRBV20-1 | .
CASSRADGRRNQSQHF | TGTGCCAGTAGTAGAGCTGATGGTAGGCGCAATCAGTCCCAGCATTTT | . | TRBJ1-5 | TRBV19 | .
CASSLGPGTSDTQHF | TGTGCCAGCAGCTTAGGTCCGGGGACATCAGATACGCAGCATTTT | . | TRBJ1-5 | TRBV7-2 | .
CASGRALYEQYF | TGTGCCAGCGGCAGGGCCCTATACGAGCAGTACTTC | many | TRBJ2-7 | TRBV12-3/TRBV12-4 | .
CASSATSGTGEGYTF | TGTGCCAGCAGCGCAACCTCCGGGACAGGGGAAGGCTACACCTTC | many | TRBJ1-2 | TRBV5-5 | TRBD1
CASSPDGTPEQFF | TGTGCTAGCAGTCCGGACGGGACTCCTGAGCAGTTCTTC | . | TRBJ2-1 | TRBV7-9 | .
CATSLDRGGYGDTF | TGTGCCACCAGCCTAGACAGAGGCGGATATGGCGACACCTTT | . | TRBJ1-2 | TRBV15 | .
CAISHPGRGGYTF | TGTGCCATCAGCCACCCAGGACGAGGAGGCTACACCTTC | . | TRBJ1-2 | TRBV12-3/TRBV12-4 | .
CASSWTGIYGYTF | TGTGCCAGCAGCTGGACAGGGATCTATGGCTACACCTTC | . | TRBJ1-2 | TRBV5-8 | TRBD1
CATTTGRGRVDYGYTF | TGTGCCACTACAACGGGCCGGGGGAGGGTCGACTATGGCTACACCTTC | many | TRBJ1-2 | TRBV19 | .
CSANIQGFESNQPQHF | TGCAGTGCTAACATACAGGGATTCGAAAGCAATCAGCCCCAGCATTTT | . | TRBJ1-5 | TRBV20-1 | .
CASSSDPAAQPQQQYF | TGTGCCAGCAGCTCCGACCCCGCGGCGCAGCCCCAGCAGCAGTACTTC | once | TRBJ2-7 | TRBV7-2 | .
CASSLKDRQETQYF | TGCGCCAGCAGTCTTAAGGACAGACAAGAGACCCAGTACTTC | . | TRBJ2-5 | TRBV10-2 | .
CASGPPGRDTQYF | TGTGCCAGCGGCCCCCCCGGGCGGGATACGCAGTACTTT | . | TRBJ2-3 | TRBV15 | .
CASSLMGGGAYGYTF | TGTGCCAGCAGCTTAATGGGAGGGGGGGCGTATGGCTACACCTTC | many | TRBJ1-2 | TRBV7-3 | .
CASSEDTEVYF | TGTGCCAGCAGCGAAGACACTGAAGTTTACTTT | . | TRBJ1-1 | TRBV9 | .
CASSSRTSQETQF | TGTGCCAGCAGCTCCAGGACATCCCAAGAGACCCAGTTC | . | TRBJ1-1 | TRBV7-2 | .
CASSGQGLYYGYTF | TGTGCCAGCAGTGGACAGGGCCTTTACTATGGCTACACCTTC | . | TRBJ1-2 | TRBV12-3/TRBV12-4 | TRBD1
CASSKTSTQETQYF | TGTGCCAGCAGCAAGACTAGTACCCAAGAGACCCAGTACTTC | many | TRBJ2-5 | TRBV7-2 | .
CARSIETASSPTGGGYTF | TGTGCCCGTAGTATTGAGACGGCCAGCAGCCCGACGGGGGGAGGCTACACCTTC | . | TRBJ1-2 | TRBV19 | .
CASSSGTSGNTIYF | TGCGCCAGCAGCTCAGGAACCAGTGGAAACACCATATATTTT | many | TRBJ1-3 | TRBV5-1 | .
CASSFANPNVLTF | TGTGCCAGCAGCTTCGCCAACCCCAACGTCCTGACTTTC | . | TRBJ2-6 | TRBV5-4 | .
CSAGRQGGTEAFF | TGCAGCGCTGGAAGACAGGGGGGCACTGAAGCTTTCTTT | . | TRBJ1-1 | TRBV29-1 | TRBD1
CASSYQAVGPTF | TGTGCCAGCAGCTATCAAGCCGTGGGGCCTACCTTC | . | TRBJ1-2 | TRBV6-5 | .
CASSIVAEGQPQPF | TGTGCCAGCAGCATCGTGGCCGAGGGCCAGCCCCAGCCCTTC | . | TRBJ1-2 | TRBV2 | .
CAIMRTDHTYEQYF | TGTGCCATCATGCGGACAGACCACACCTACGAGCAGTACTTC | medium-sized | TRBJ2-7 | TRBV10-3 | .